These 4 T cell receptor beta chains were all obtained from the same sample, sequenced in a study of a mutant IDH1 vaccine in newly diagnosed glioma. This table comes from immunoSEQ multiplex PCR, and its TCRdb copy is limited to in-frame clones, with some not included. The data contain about 88,000 clones, about four fifths of them singletons. Time point in this sample: baseline, week 1 (first vaccination visit). The treatment here: pre-vaccination baseline after standard-of-care therapy. The sequences come from PBMCs, collected from a glioma patient treated with radiotherapy, temozolomide or both. Source of these receptors: a man aged 35 to 55 with glioma. Some clones in this sample may be carry-over from other donors' samples.

The chain couples TRBV7-9 to TRBJ2-3; 14 bases are a match to TRBD2. V lost 6 bases, J lost 4 bases, and 15 bases stayed unmatched. This CDR3 comprises 19 residues. Germline CDR1 reads SEHNR; CDR2 reads FQNEAQ (reference sequence). CDR3 sequence: CASSSTGTSGGRGPDTQYF. The CDR3 DNA sequence: TGTGCCAGCAGTTCGACGGGGACTAGCGGGGGAAGGGGGCCAGATACGCAGTATTTT.

The rearrangement joins TRBV11-2 to TRBJ1-4; 9 nucleotides agree with TRBD1. Unmatched junction bases numbered 9, after V lost 5 bases and J lost 5 bases. The CDR3 totals 16 residues. From germline, CDR1 is SGHAT and CDR2 FQNNGV. The CDR3 region has the DNA TGTGCCAGCAGCGCCATACAGGGGGCACGGAATGAAAAACTGTTTTTT. Its translation: CASSAIQGARNEKLFF.

The genes are TRBV5-6 and TRBJ2-3; a weak D match, TRBD2 (5 bases). Trimming removed 0 bases at V and 6 bases at J, with 5 bases between. Germline assignment: CDR1 SGHDT and CDR2 YYEEEE. The CDR3 runs to 12 residues. The CDR3 spells CASSLAGDTQYF. In nucleotides, the CDR3 is TGTGCCAGCAGCTTGGCGGGGGATACGCAGTATTTT.

This clone has only a few counts. This chain joins TRBV2 and TRBJ2-1; TRBD2 matches 14 bases. With 8 bases clipped from V and 5 bases from J, the junction kept 5 bases outside the gene matches. Germline V gene data show CDR1 as SNHLY and CDR2 as FYNNEI. The CDR3 sequence is 15 residues long. The CDR3 here is CASSRLAGGNNEQFF. The CDR3 coding sequence is TGTGCCAGCTCCAGACTAGCGGGGGGGAACAATGAGCAGTTCTTC.